The entry that follows covers one TCR beta chain sequence. The data belong to a study of a mutant IDH1 vaccine in newly diagnosed glioma. Across the study: The earlier regimen, radiotherapy, temozolomide, or both, was most often both.

J lost 3 bases, V lost 0 bases, and 12 bases had no gene match. Per the germline V gene, CDR1 is SGHRS and CDR2 is YFSETQ. The CDR3 extends over 17 amino acids. The repertoire was sequenced with immunoSEQ multiplex PCR; TCRdb's copy has only in-frame clones and lacks some. The top ten hold roughly 2.5% of the sample, which has around 63,000 clones, more than 85% seen once. Time point reported: baseline, week 1 (first vaccination visit). Indicated treatment: pre-vaccination baseline after standard-of-care therapy. Diagnosis in the donors showed new WHO grade 3 or 4 astrocytomas that were IDH1-mutant and ATRX-lost.

The sample consisted of PBMCs, taken from a glioma patient treated with radiotherapy, temozolomide or both. The receptor was derived from a man between 45 and 60 years old with glioma. The rearrangement links TRBV5-1 to TRBJ2-7; 7 bases are a match to TRBD2. Written as DNA, the CDR3 is TGCGCCAGCAGCTTGGCGGCTAGCGGAGCCCCCCTCTACGAGCAGTACTTC. This gives the protein CASSLAASGAPLYEQYF.